Listed below are T cell receptor beta chains from one sample, sequenced in a study of blood T cell repertoires in COVID-19. Profiled with immunoSEQ multiplex PCR; TCRdb holds only in-frame clones, not every one. This sample has more than 140,000 clones, with 70% to 90% found just once. The specimen sequenced was peripheral blood. Receptor source: a woman aged 60-75 years with acute or convalescent COVID-19. Both conserved end residues are trimmed from each CDR3. The D gene is left open where the match is weak.

>14|TRBV6-6|TRBJ2-3|TRBD2
ASSRTSGGSTDTQY
>15|TRBV10-3|TRBJ1-5|TRBD1
AISEGQGALPNQPQH
>13|TRBV3-1/TRBV3-2|TRBJ2-1|TRBD1
ASSYPGQGNNEQF
>13|TRBV5-1|TRBJ1-2|TRBD1
ASSLGWDSNYGYT
>12|TRBV7-6|TRBJ1-1|TRBD1
ASSHDTGGTEAF
>14|TRBV19|TRBJ1-5|NA
ASSILGGRSNQPQH
>11|TRBV19|TRBJ2-2|NA
ATPFRGTGELF
>12|TRBV30|TRBJ1-1|NA
AWRLGGVGTEAF
>11|TRBV19|TRBJ1-1|TRBD1
ASHRDREPEAF
>13|TRBV7-3|TRBJ2-3|NA
ASSSTGILTDTQY
>10|TRBV12-3/TRBV12-4|TRBJ1-1|NA
ASSFSVTEAF
>10|TRBV6-2/TRBV6-3|TRBJ2-5|NA
ASSPVVETQY
>16|TRBV7-6|TRBJ2-1|TRBD1
ASSLETGGFVSYNEQF
>13|TRBV4-1|TRBJ2-7|TRBD2
ASSQDREGFYEQY
>12|TRBV19|TRBJ2-7|TRBD2
ASSIFSGGYEQY
>13|TRBV4-1|TRBJ1-5|TRBD1
ASSHDTGGDQPQH
>13|TRBV7-9|TRBJ1-1|NA
ASSLAGARNTEAF
>13|TRBV5-5|TRBJ2-5|TRBD2
ASSLGSQAGETQY
>12|TRBV28|TRBJ1-3|NA
ASSQQGLRNTIY
>12|TRBV5-1|TRBJ1-2|NA
ASSLSGEWYGYT
>14|TRBV6-2/TRBV6-3|TRBJ2-2|NA
ASSYSLASGTGELF
>13|TRBV10-3|TRBJ2-7|TRBD2
AISAGGVSVGEQY
>13|TRBV9|TRBJ1-3|NA
ASSVRATSGNTIY
>12|TRBV9|TRBJ1-2|NA
ASSDGQDVYGYT
>14|TRBV6-2/TRBV6-3|TRBJ2-1|TRBD2
ASSYLAGSSYNEQF
>14|TRBV18|TRBJ1-3|TRBD1
ASARDRGQSGNTIY
>11|TRBV7-8|TRBJ2-7|TRBD1
ASSWGQPYEQY
>14|TRBV4-3|TRBJ2-2|NA
ASSQETGWNTGELF
>13|TRBV19|TRBJ2-6|NA
ASSILLTGANVLT
>10|TRBV6-6|TRBJ1-2|TRBD1
ASIEGAFGYT
>12|TRBV7-9|TRBJ2-7|TRBD1
ASSFRDRVYEQY
>13|TRBV5-1|TRBJ2-1|NA
ASSPTGGRVNEQF
>12|TRBV25-1|TRBJ2-1|TRBD2
ATSVAGGNNEQF
>12|TRBV2|TRBJ2-5|NA
ASSEQGRQETQY
>11|TRBV7-2|TRBJ1-6|NA
ASSPYTNSPLH
>13|TRBV19|TRBJ1-1|TRBD1
ASSIQDRPNTEAF
>15|TRBV9|TRBJ2-1|TRBD2
ASSVVQRGDSYNEQF
>11|TRBV28|TRBJ1-6|TRBD1
ASSVTGSGSLH
>10|TRBV6-5|TRBJ1-2|TRBD1
ASRTDRNGYT
>13|TRBV6-5|TRBJ1-2|NA
ASSYAERDIYGYT
>11|TRBV2|TRBJ1-6|TRBD1
ASNLQGASPLH
>15|TRBV5-6|TRBJ1-5|NA
ASSLGGGGYSNQPQH
>11|TRBV11-3|TRBJ1-1|TRBD1
ASSRDRGSEAF
>12|TRBV7-9|TRBJ2-1|NA
ASSPRTPYNEQF
>11|TRBV30|TRBJ2-5|NA
AWSVRLVETQY
>11|TRBV4-1|TRBJ1-2|NA
ASSPEVNYGYT
>12|TRBV7-9|TRBJ2-7|NA
ASSLGGLSYEQY
>11|TRBV5-4|TRBJ1-2|TRBD1
ASSFEDRAGYT
>13|TRBV5-1|TRBJ1-2|NA
ASSQMTVPNYGYT
>14|TRBV7-2|TRBJ2-5|TRBD2
ASSLESGGAVETQY
>14|TRBV6-2/TRBV6-3|TRBJ2-3|NA
ASSSGPVRSTDTQY
>12|TRBV6-5|TRBJ2-6|NA
ASLGTDGANVLT